One sample yielded the 14 T cell receptor beta chains listed below, sequenced in a study of shared clonotypes between healthy human individuals. Generated by immunoSEQ multiplex PCR, the TCRdb table keeps only in-frame clones and is missing some. The repertoire holds hundreds of thousands of clones, with more than 60% as singletons. The sample consisted of memory CD4+ T cells sorted from blood. Subset defined: CD45RA-negative fraction. All receptors derive from a man aged 30-40 years in good health.

The chain recombines TRBV5-1 with TRBJ2-1; 9 bases match TRBD2. With V trimmed by 0 bases and J by 11 bases, 3 bases remained unmatched. The germline V gene encodes CDR1 SGHRS and CDR2 YFSETQ. This CDR3 spans 13 amino acids. CDR3 bases: TGCGCCAGCAGCTTGGCGGCGGGAGGGCAGCAGTTCTTC. Protein: CASSLAAGGQQFF. The full variable domain, with the rest looked up from reference TRBV5-1 and TRBJ2-1, is KAGVTQTPRYLIKTRGQQVTLSCSPISGHRSVSWYQQTPGQGLQFLFEYFSETQRNKGNFPGRFSGRQFSNSRSEMNVSTLELGDSALYLCASSLAAGGQQFFGPGTRLTVL.

Note on this clone: The sample carries other DNA sequences with the same CDR3. The rearrangement joins TRBV5-8 to TRBJ1-5; perhaps TRBD1 as D (5 bases). CDR3 length equals 14 residues. Germline V gene lookup returns CDR1 SGHTS and CDR2 YDEGEE. Trimming shortened V by 4 bases and J by 3 bases, and 11 bases separated the two germline ends. The CDR3, as DNA: TGTGCCAGCAGCCTGGGACGGCACAATCAGCCCCAGCATTTT. Its translation: CASSLGRHNQPQHF.

J is TRBJ2-5 and V is TRBV5-1; D unclear. Germline CDR1 and CDR2: SGHRS and YFSETQ. The CDR3 is made up of 14 amino acids. V lost 4 bases and J 4 bases, leaving 14 bases between the germline ends. CDR3 nucleotide sequence: TGCGCCAGCAGCCTCGACCCGCGGTCAGAGACCCAGTACTTC. Translating it yields CASSLDPRSETQYF.

This rearrangement joins TRBV7-8 to TRBJ2-3, with 9 bases matching TRBD1. J lost 6 bases, V lost 4 bases, and 11 bases had no gene match. The CDR3 runs to 16 residues. The V gene's germline CDR1 is SGHVS and CDR2 FQNEAQ. The CDR3 sequence is CASSSPGTGKRDTQYF. CDR3 nucleotide sequence: TGTGCCAGCAGCTCCCCCGGGACAGGGAAGCGCGATACGCAGTATTTT.

Here the CDR3 reads CASSGIWGEKLFF. Here the CDR3 DNA reads TGTGCCAGCAGTGGGATATGGGGGGAAAAACTGTTTTTT. The V gene is TRBV6-1, the J gene TRBJ1-4; perhaps TRBD1 as D (5 bases). Between the trimmed V and J ends, which lost 4 bases and 8 bases, there was a span of 11 bases. This CDR3 has 13 residues. Per germline, CDR1 MNHNS and CDR2 SASEGT.

The J gene is TRBJ1-2, the V gene TRBV28, with D perhaps matching TRBD1 (5 bases). Trimming stripped 7 bases from V and 7 bases from J, with 19 bases between. Germline V gene lookup returns CDR1 MDHEN and CDR2 SYDVKM. This CDR3 is built from 14 residues. For the CDR3, the DNA is TGTGCCAGCATCCCTCCGGACTTTGGGGGTGGCTACACCTTC. This codes for CASIPPDFGGGYTF.

This clone was observed a few times. The chain joins TRBV6-5 to TRBJ1-3; no reliable D call. Between the trimmed V and J ends, which lost 5 bases and 3 bases, there was a span of 11 bases. The CDR3 spans 14 residues. Germline CDR1 reads MNHEY; CDR2 reads SVGAGI. The DNA for the CDR3 is TGTGCCAGCAGTCTTTTAGGTCGTGGAAACACCATATATTTT. This encodes CASSLLGRGNTIYF.

The chain couples TRBV2 to TRBJ1-5; D remains unclear. The V gene lost 0 bases and the J gene lost 1 base, with 4 bases spanning the gap. This CDR3 has 14 amino acids. Germline assignment: CDR1 SNHLY and CDR2 FYNNEI. The CDR3 coding sequence is TGTGCCAGCAGTGAAGCGTGGAGCAATCAGCCCCAGCATTTT. This encodes CASSEAWSNQPQHF.

This clone was seen repeatedly, ten times or more. The chain combines TRBV4-1 with TRBJ2-7, with TRBD2 identical over 11 bases. With V trimmed by 0 bases and J by 6 bases, 4 bases remained unmatched. The germline V gene encodes CDR1 MGHRA and CDR2 YSYEKL. This CDR3 has 15 amino acids. CDR3 protein: CASSQDGLAGGEQYF. CDR3 coding DNA: TGCGCCAGCAGCCAAGACGGGCTAGCGGGAGGCGAGCAGTACTTC.

V is TRBV5-1 and J is TRBJ1-2; 7 bases line up with TRBD1. The CDR3 length is 17 residues. With V trimmed by 2 bases and J by 2 bases, 12 bases remained unmatched. Germline values: CDR1 SGHRS, CDR2 YFSETQ. CDR3 sequence (DNA): TGCGCCAGCAGCTTAACAGGGGCCATCACGGCGAACTATGGCTACACCTTC. Protein: CASSLTGAITANYGYTF.

Written as DNA, the CDR3 is TGTGCCAGCAGCCTGACTAGCGGGAGGAACAATGAGCAGTTCTTC. Protein: CASSLTSGRNNEQFF. The chain recombines TRBV5-5 with TRBJ2-1, with 13 positions matching TRBD2. The CDR3 runs 15 residues. CDR1 is SGHKS and CDR2 is YYEKEE in the germline V gene (reference sequence). With V trimmed by 4 bases and J by 5 bases, 3 bases remained unmatched.

The sample holds many counts of this clone. The chain employs TRBV18 and TRBJ2-5, with 10 bases lining up with TRBD2. Germline V gives CDR1 KGHSH, CDR2 LQKENI. J was trimmed by 5 bases and V by 4 bases; bases with no gene match: 10. The CDR3 runs to 16 residues. The CDR3 is CASSLRSGRAGETQYF. CDR3 nucleotide sequence: TGTGCCAGCTCACTAAGAAGCGGGAGGGCCGGGGAGACCCAGTACTTC.

The genes are TRBV7-8 and TRBJ2-7; no clear D. The germline CDR1 and CDR2 sequences are SGHVS and FQNEAQ. V lost 1 base and J lost 2, with 6 bases in between. The CDR3 is made up of 13 amino acids. The CDR3 is CASSLGRPYEQYF. The CDR3 DNA reads as TGTGCCAGCAGCTTAGGTCGACCCTACGAGCAGTACTTC. The variable domain in full, completed from reference TRBV7-8 and TRBJ2-7, reads GAGVSQSPRYKVAKRGQDVALRCDPISGHVSLFWYQQALGQGPEFLTYFQNEAQLDKSGLPSDRFFAERPEGSVSTLKIQRTQQEDSAVYLCASSLGRPYEQYFGPGTRLTVT.

This chain links TRBV5-1 with TRBJ1-2; D gene uncertain. The CDR3 has 15 amino acids. V was clipped by 4 bases and J by 4 bases, with 17 bases between them. Germline V gene data show CDR1 as SGHRS and CDR2 as YFSETQ. The CDR3 reads CASSISSGLGYGYTF. The CDR3 bases are TGCGCCAGCAGCATCAGTTCAGGATTGGGCTATGGCTACACCTTC. Supplemented by reference TRBV5-1 and TRBJ1-2, the full variable domain reads KAGVTQTPRYLIKTRGQQVTLSCSPISGHRSVSWYQQTPGQGLQFLFEYFSETQRNKGNFPGRFSGRQFSNSRSEMNVSTLELGDSALYLCASSISSGLGYGYTFGSGTRLTVV.